What follows is one T cell receptor beta chain and its context. The entry originates in a study of blood T cell repertoires in COVID-19. Background on the study: The cDNA or gDNA used as material had been derived from T cells, B-cell-depleted T cells, or PBMCs.

Germline CDR1 SGHAT, CDR2 FQNNGV. The CDR3 is 15 amino acids. V was pared by 5 bases and J by 7 bases, with 20 bases between. Under the authors' procedure: Reference gene primers were amplified, and this amplification served to estimate nucleated cell counts. Clones were read by immunoSEQ multiplex PCR, and TCRdb kept only the in-frame ones, dropping some. V, J and clone size are taken as reported in that table, and D and trimming were inferred from the DNA itself. The sample consists of some 220,000 clones, 75% to 85% of them appearing once. Seattle enrolled patients during active infection and tracked them longitudinally.

The sequence was obtained from a woman in her 70s with COVID-19, enrolled during active disease. V gene TRBV11-2 combines with J gene TRBJ2-5, with D tentatively TRBD2 (6 bases). Material for sequencing was peripheral blood. In DNA form, the CDR3 reads TGTGCCAGCAGCGCCAATGGGGGGAATGTGTTGACCCAGTACTTC. Translating gives CASSANGGNVLTQYF.